The following is a T cell receptor (beta chain) sequence with its context. The antigen remains undetermined. The sample belongs to a study of cytomegalovirus exposure and HLA in healthy donors. Study-wide results and caveats: A prior analysis recorded that most TCR beta V segments were productive about 87% or about 30% of the time. What a later analysis showed was that several of the most significant clusters appeared linked to common viral pathogens.

PCR used 60 Vbeta primers and 13 Jbeta primers. Original processing methods: There were some 87 million unique TCR beta chains by a later count, and approximately 10 million of them were shared. Method: immunoSEQ multiplex PCR; TCRdb's copy keeps in-frame clones and lacks some. V and J calls and clone size come straight from that table; D and trimming were deduced from the DNA. This table holds approximately 160,000 clones, less than 85% found once. The CDR3 sequence is 15 residues long. The germline V gene encodes CDR1 LNHDA and CDR2 SQIVND (reference sequence). V shed 2 bases and J shed 4 bases, with 14 bases lying between them.

The chain has TRBV19 and TRBJ1-1; no clear D. Sequencing was done on a sample of PBMCs. This sequence originates from a male donor in good health and CMV-seronegative. The DNA for the CDR3 is TGTGCCAGTAGTATATCTCCGCGGGCTGGCACTGAAGCTTTCTTT. This translates into CASSISPRAGTEAFF. Full variable domain (rest looked up from reference TRBV19 and TRBJ1-1): DGGITQSPKYLFRKEGQNVTLSCEQNLNHDAMYWYRQDPGQGLRLIYYSQIVNDFQKGDIAEGYSVSREKKESFPLTVTSAQKNPTAFYLCASSISPRAGTEAFFGQGTRLTVV.